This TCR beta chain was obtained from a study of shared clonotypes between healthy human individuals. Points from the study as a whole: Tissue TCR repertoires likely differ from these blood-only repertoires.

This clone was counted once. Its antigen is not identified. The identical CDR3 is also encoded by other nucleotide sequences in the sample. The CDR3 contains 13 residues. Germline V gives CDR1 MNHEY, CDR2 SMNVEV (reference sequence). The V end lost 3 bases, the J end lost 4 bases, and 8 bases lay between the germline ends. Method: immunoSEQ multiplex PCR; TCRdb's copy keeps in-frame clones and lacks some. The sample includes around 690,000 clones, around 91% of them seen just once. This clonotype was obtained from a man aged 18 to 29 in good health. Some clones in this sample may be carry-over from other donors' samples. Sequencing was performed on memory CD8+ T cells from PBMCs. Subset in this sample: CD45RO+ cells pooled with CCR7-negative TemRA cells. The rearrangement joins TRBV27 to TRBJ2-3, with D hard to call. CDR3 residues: CASSLWPADTQYF. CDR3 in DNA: TGTGCCAGCAGTTTGTGGCCGGCAGATACGCAGTATTTT.